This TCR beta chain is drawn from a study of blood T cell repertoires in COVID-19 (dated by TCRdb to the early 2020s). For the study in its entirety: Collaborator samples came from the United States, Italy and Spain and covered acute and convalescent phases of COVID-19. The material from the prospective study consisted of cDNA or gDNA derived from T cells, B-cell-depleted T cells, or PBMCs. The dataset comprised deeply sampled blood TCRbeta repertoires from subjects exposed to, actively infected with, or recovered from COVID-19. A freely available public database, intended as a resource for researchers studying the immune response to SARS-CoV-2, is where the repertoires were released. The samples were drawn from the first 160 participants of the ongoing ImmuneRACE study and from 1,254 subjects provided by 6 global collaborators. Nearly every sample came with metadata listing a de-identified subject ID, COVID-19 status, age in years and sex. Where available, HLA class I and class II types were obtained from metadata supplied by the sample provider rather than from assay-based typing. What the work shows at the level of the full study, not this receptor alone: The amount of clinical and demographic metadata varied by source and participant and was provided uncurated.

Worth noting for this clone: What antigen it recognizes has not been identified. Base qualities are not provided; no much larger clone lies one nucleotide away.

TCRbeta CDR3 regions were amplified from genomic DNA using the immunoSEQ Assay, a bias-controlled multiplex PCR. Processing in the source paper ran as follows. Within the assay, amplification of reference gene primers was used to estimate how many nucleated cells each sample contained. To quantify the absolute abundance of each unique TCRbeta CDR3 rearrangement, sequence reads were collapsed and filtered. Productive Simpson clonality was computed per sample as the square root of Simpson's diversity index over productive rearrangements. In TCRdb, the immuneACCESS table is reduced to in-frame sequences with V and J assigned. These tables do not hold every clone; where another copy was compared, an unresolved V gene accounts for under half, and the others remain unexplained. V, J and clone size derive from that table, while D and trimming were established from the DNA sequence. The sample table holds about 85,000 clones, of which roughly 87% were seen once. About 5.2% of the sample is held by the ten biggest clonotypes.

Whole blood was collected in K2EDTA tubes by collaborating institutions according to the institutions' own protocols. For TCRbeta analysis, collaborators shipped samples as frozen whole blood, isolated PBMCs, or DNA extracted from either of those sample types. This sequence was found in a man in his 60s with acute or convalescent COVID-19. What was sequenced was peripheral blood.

The DNA is as follows: TGTGCCAGCAGCCCCCGAGGGGGGGGGACCTCTGAAGGCCAGTACTTC. Its protein product is CASSPRGGGTSEGQYF. The V and J genes are TRBV7-8 and TRBJ2-5, with a tentative D gene TRBD2 over 7 matching bases. Trimming takes 5 bases from V and 10 bases from J, and the germline ends sit 26 bases apart. From its cysteine to its phenylalanine, the CDR3 spans 16 amino acids. Here the CDR3 DNA is all that survives: 48 bases in frame from base 1. For CDR1 and CDR2, the germline V gene lists SGHVS and FQNEAQ.